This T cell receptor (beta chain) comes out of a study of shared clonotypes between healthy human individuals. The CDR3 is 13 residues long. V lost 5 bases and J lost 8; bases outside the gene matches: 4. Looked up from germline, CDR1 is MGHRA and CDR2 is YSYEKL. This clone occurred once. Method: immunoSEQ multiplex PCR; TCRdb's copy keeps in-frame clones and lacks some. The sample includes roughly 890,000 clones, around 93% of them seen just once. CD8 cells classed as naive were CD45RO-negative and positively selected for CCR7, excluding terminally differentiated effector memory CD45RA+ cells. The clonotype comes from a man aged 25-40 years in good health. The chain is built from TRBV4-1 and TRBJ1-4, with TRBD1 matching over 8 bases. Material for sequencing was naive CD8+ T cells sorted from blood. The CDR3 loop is CASSWTGLEKLFF. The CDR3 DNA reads TGCGCCAGCAGCTGGACAGGGTTGGAAAAACTGTTTTTT.